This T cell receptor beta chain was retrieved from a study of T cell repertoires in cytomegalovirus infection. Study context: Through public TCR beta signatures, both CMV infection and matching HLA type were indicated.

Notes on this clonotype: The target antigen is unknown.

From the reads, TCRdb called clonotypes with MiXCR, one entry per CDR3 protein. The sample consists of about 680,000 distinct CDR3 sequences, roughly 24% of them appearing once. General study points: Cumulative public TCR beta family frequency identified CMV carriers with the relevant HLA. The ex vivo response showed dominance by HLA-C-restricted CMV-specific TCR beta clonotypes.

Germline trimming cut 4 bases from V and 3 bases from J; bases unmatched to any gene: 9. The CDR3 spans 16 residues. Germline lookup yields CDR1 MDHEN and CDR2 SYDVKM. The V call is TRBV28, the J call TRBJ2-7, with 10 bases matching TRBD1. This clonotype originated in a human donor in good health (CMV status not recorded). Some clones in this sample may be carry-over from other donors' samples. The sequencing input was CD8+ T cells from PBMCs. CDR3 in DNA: TGTGCCAGCAGTTACATACCGGGACAGGGGTTCTACGAGCAGTACTTC. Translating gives CASSYIPGQGFYEQYF.